The text below deals with one TCR beta chain. Antigen unknown. The assay was immunoSEQ multiplex PCR, and TCRdb's table has in-frame clones only and misses some. The sample consists of about 150,000 clones, about 90% of them appearing once. The data belong to a study of T cell responses to AZD1222 COVID-19 vaccine. Study outcomes and limitations: Donors, mostly white British, included more females; clonal diversity was possibly underestimated. Just a handful of people given AZD1222 tested seropositive at baseline.

V dropped 1 base and J dropped 7 bases, with 13 bases sitting between them. The CDR3 sequence is 15 residues long. Germline loops: CDR1 SGHTA, CDR2 FQGNSA. The TCR sequence derives from an adult who received the MenACWY meningococcal vaccine as a control. The input for sequencing was peripheral blood, taken 28 days after the second dose of the MenACWY control vaccine. V and J are TRBV7-2 and TRBJ2-2, with D unclear. The chain's CDR3 is CASSLVGRGGGELFF. CDR3 sequence (DNA): TGTGCCAGCAGCTTAGTTGGGCGCGGTGGCGGGGAGCTGTTTTTT.